A selection of T cell receptor beta chains follows, all from one sample in a study of a mutant IDH1 vaccine in newly diagnosed glioma. These receptors have no identified antigens. Measured with immunoSEQ multiplex PCR; TCRdb has only the in-frame clones, and not every one. The sample holds about 40,000 clones, just over 90% seen once. The sequencing used PBMCs, collected from a glioma patient whose treatment included an IDH1 peptide vaccine. The receptors here all came from a man aged 50-59 years with glioma. Both conserved end residues are part of each CDR3.

CDR3,V,J
CATSRDSGNNEQFF,TRBV15,TRBJ2-1
CASSIGPRRGEGYTF,TRBV19,TRBJ1-2
CASSSKWTASPLHF,TRBV7-2,TRBJ1-6
CASRQGGTEAFF,TRBV19,TRBJ1-1
CASSEWVEGPYEQYF,TRBV2,TRBJ2-7
CASSQVIAGRGYTF,TRBV4-3,TRBJ1-2
CASSEELDRGYNEQFF,TRBV2,TRBJ2-1
CASSPDRTKNTEAFF,TRBV18,TRBJ1-1
CSVAAREVVMGGYEQYF,TRBV29-1,TRBJ2-7
CASSLQGGRGYGYTF,TRBV6-1,TRBJ1-2
CASSHGGAYEQYF,TRBV7-9,TRBJ2-7
CASGAGFSGNTIYF,TRBV28,TRBJ1-3
CASSDHPGAEAFF,TRBV5-6,TRBJ1-1
CASSVKGSHGYTF,TRBV2,TRBJ1-2
CASSPGGRGDSPLHF,TRBV4-2,TRBJ1-6
CASNRDRINYGYTF,TRBV10-2,TRBJ1-2